This entry lists 14 T cell receptor beta chains sequenced from one sample in a study of blood T cell repertoires in COVID-19. Clones were sequenced by immunoSEQ multiplex PCR, and TCRdb holds only the in-frame ones, with some missing. The data contain fewer than 80,000 clones, 79% of them seen just once; the ten biggest clones take up less than 6%. Sequencing input: peripheral blood. The receptor source for this set is a woman of 80 years or more with active or convalescent COVID-19.

The CDR3 DNA is TGTGCCACCAGTGAGGGGGACAGGGGGCAAGAGACCCAGTACTTC. It translates to CATSEGDRGQETQYF. This sequence joins TRBV24-1 and TRBJ2-5; 11 nucleotides agree with TRBD1. V gave up 4 bases and J gave up 2 bases; unmatched junction bases: 2. The CDR3 has 15 amino acids. CDR1 is KGHDR, CDR2 SFDVKD, per germline.

The V and J genes are TRBV11-2 and TRBJ2-2, with 7 bases aligning to TRBD1. This CDR3 has 14 residues. CDR1 and CDR2 from the germline V gene are SGHAT and FQNNGV. Losses at the gene ends were 5 bases for V and 4 bases for J; bases not matched to a gene: 4. The CDR3 sequence: CASSLNRGTGELFF. Here the CDR3 DNA reads TGTGCCAGCAGCCTCAACAGGGGCACCGGGGAGCTGTTTTTT.

The chain combines TRBV30 with TRBJ1-3, with D maybe TRBD1 (6 bases). V lost 3 bases, J lost 0 bases, and 15 bases lay in between. Germline V gives CDR1 GTSNPN, CDR2 SVGIG (reference sequence). The CDR3 spans 16 residues. The chain's CDR3 is CAWSPRGSASGNTIYF. The CDR3 nucleotides are TGTGCCTGGAGCCCTAGGGGGAGCGCCTCTGGAAACACCATATATTTT.

The J gene is TRBJ2-2, the V gene TRBV11-1, with D possibly TRBD2 on 6 matching bases. Germline V CDR1 and CDR2: SGHAT, FQDESV (reference sequence). Trimming removed 3 bases at V and 0 bases at J, with 11 bases between. The CDR3 is made up of 16 amino acids. The CDR3 region has the DNA TGTGCCAGCAGCTTTACTTCGGGAGCGAACACCGGGGAGCTGTTTTTT. Amino acids: CASSFTSGANTGELFF.

The chain carries TRBV4-1 and TRBJ2-5; no clear D gene. V gave up 0 bases and J gave up 5 bases, with 10 bases separating them. In germline, CDR1 is MGHRA, CDR2 YSYEKL. This CDR3 region has 14 residues. The CDR3 is CASSQDGVWETQYF. The CDR3 nucleotides read TGCGCCAGCAGCCAAGATGGAGTATGGGAGACCCAGTACTTC.

The rearrangement uses TRBV7-2 and TRBJ2-2; D is ambiguous. V was clipped by 3 bases and J by 4 bases, with 3 bases between them. CDR1 and CDR2 from the germline V gene are SGHTA and FQGNSA. The CDR3 has 12 amino acids. CDR3 nucleotide sequence: TGTGCCAGCAGCTTTAGCACCGGGGAGCTGTTTTTT. Protein: CASSFSTGELFF.

This chain's CDR3 is CSVGGDRGGPYEQYF. In DNA form, the CDR3 reads TGCAGCGTTGGAGGAGACAGGGGTGGACCCTACGAGCAGTACTTC. V gene TRBV29-1 combines with J gene TRBJ2-7, with 8 nucleotides matching TRBD1. This CDR3 has 15 residues. V was clipped by 4 bases and J by 2 bases; unmatched bases: 10. Germline CDR1 reads SQVTM; CDR2 reads ANQGSEA.

The gene calls are TRBV10-1 and TRBJ1-1; tentatively, D is TRBD1 (5 bases). The CDR3 runs to 13 residues. V shed 6 bases and J shed 1 base, with 9 bases lying between them. CDR1 and CDR2 (germline): WNHNN, SYGVQD (reference sequence). The CDR3, as DNA: TGCGCCAGCAGGGCGGGGACGAACACTGAAGCTTTCTTT. This translates into CASRAGTNTEAFF.

This clone occurred once. The chain joins TRBV6-2 or TRBV6-3 to TRBJ2-7; 8 bases fit TRBD1. Per germline, CDR1 MNHEY and CDR2 SVGEGT. V was pared by 5 bases and J by 7 bases, with 13 bases of the junction left unmatched. The CDR3 sequence is 15 residues long. The CDR3 sequence is CASSLSGGVVREQYF. For the CDR3, the DNA is TGTGCCAGCAGTCTTTCAGGGGGCGTTGTGAGGGAGCAGTACTTC.

This clone was recorded a few times. This chain joins TRBV28 and TRBJ2-1, with 8 bases lining up with TRBD1. With 5 bases clipped from V and 4 bases from J, the junction kept 10 bases outside the gene matches. CDR3 length: 16 residues. From germline, CDR1 is MDHEN and CDR2 SYDVKM. CDR3: CASSHRTGLSYNEQFF. DNA for the CDR3: TGTGCCAGCAGTCACCGGACAGGGCTAAGTTACAATGAGCAGTTCTTC.

This rearrangement joins TRBV7-9 to TRBJ1-2; 12 nucleotides align to TRBD1. Germline CDR1 SEHNR, CDR2 FQNEAQ (reference sequence). The CDR3 extends over 17 amino acids. The J segment lost 5 bases and the V segment lost 5 bases, leaving 12 bases of the junction unmatched. The CDR3 DNA reads as TGTGCCAGCAGCCCGGGGGGACAGGGGGCTTGGATTTATGGCTACACCTTC. Its translation: CASSPGGQGAWIYGYTF.

V is TRBV19 and J is TRBJ1-5; D ambiguous. Germline-derived CDR1 and CDR2 are LNHDA and SQIVND (reference sequence). This CDR3 is 14 amino acids long. V lost 1 base and J lost 4, with 8 bases in between. In nucleotides, the CDR3 is TGTGCCAGTAGTATAGCGCACGGGAATCAGCCCCAGCATTTT. It translates to CASSIAHGNQPQHF.

This chain links TRBV27 with TRBJ1-2; 9 nucleotides align to TRBD1. Germline lookup yields CDR1 MNHEY and CDR2 SMNVEV (reference sequence). Trimming removed 3 bases from V and 6 bases from J; junction bases left unmatched: 5. The CDR3 extends over 14 amino acids. This CDR3 is CASSLGGTGNGYTF. The CDR3 region has the DNA TGTGCCAGCAGTTTGGGTGGGACAGGGAATGGCTACACCTTC.

The chain links TRBV25-1 to TRBJ1-1, with unresolved D. The CDR3 has 13 amino acids. The germline V and J ends were trimmed by 0 bases and 1 base, with 3 bases remaining between them. Per the germline V gene, CDR1 is MGHDK and CDR2 is SYGVNS. The CDR3 protein is CASSEYGNTEAFF. The CDR3 nucleotides are TGTGCCAGCAGTGAATACGGGAACACTGAAGCTTTCTTT. The complete variable domain, with remaining parts taken from reference TRBV25-1 and TRBJ1-1, reads EADIYQTPRYLVIGTGKKITLECSQTMGHDKMYWYQQDPGMELHLIHYSYGVNSTEKGDLSSESTVSRIRTEHFPLTLESARPSHTSQYLCASSEYGNTEAFFGQGTRLTVV.